These 13 T cell receptor beta chains were all obtained from the same sample, sequenced in a study of chemoradiotherapy in HPV16-positive cancers. TCRdb's copy holds only in-frame clones and misses some; the assay was immunoSEQ multiplex PCR. This table has some 30,000 clones, about 88% appearing once. The sample was blood, taken from a patient who underwent chemoradiotherapy. Source of these receptors: a human donor with HPV-associated anogenital cancer.

CDR3 coding DNA: TGCGCCAGCAGCCAAGAAATAGGGACAGGGGGCTATGGCTACACCTTC. Translating it yields CASSQEIGTGGYGYTF. The chain employs TRBV4-3 and TRBJ1-2; 11 bases map to TRBD1. The CDR3 runs 16 residues. The germline gives CDR1 LGHNA, CDR2 YSLEER. The trim removed 0 bases at V and 4 bases at J, leaving 4 bases unmatched.

The chain links TRBV11-1 to TRBJ1-4; TRBD1 aligns across 10 bases. Unmatched junction bases numbered 3, after V lost 7 bases and J lost 4 bases. Germline assignment: CDR1 SGHAT and CDR2 FQDESV (reference sequence). This CDR3 is 14 amino acids long. The CDR3 nucleotides read TGTGCCAGCACCCGGGACAGGGGTAATGAAAAACTGTTTTTT. This encodes CASTRDRGNEKLFF.

The J gene is TRBJ2-7, the V gene TRBV18; TRBD2 matches at 10 bases. Unmatched junction bases numbered 8, after V lost 6 bases and J lost 3 bases. This CDR3 spans 15 amino acids. Per the germline V gene, CDR1 is KGHSH and CDR2 is LQKENI. CDR3 bases: TGTGCCAGCTCTTCTCTAGCGGGGGTGGGCTACGAGCAGTACTTC. It translates to CASSSLAGVGYEQYF.

J is TRBJ1-2 and V is TRBV9, with D possibly TRBD1 on 6 matching bases. Trimming shortened V by 0 bases and J by 8 bases, and 17 bases separated the two germline ends. The CDR3 extends over 15 amino acids. Per germline, CDR1 SGDLS and CDR2 YYNGEE. CDR3 residues: CASSVENRAGEGYTF. DNA of the CDR3: TGTGCCAGCAGCGTAGAAAACAGGGCCGGGGAAGGCTACACCTTC. Looking up the rest from reference TRBV9 and TRBJ1-2 gives the full variable domain: DSGVTQTPKHLITATGQRVTLRCSPRSGDLSVYWYQQSLDQGLQFLIQYYNGEERAKGNILERFSAQQFPDLHSELNLSSLELGDSALYFCASSVENRAGEGYTFGSGTRLTVV.

The chain uses TRBV11-2 and TRBJ2-1, with D possibly matching TRBD2 (5 bases). The germline CDR1 and CDR2 sequences are SGHAT and FQNNGV. Trimming removed 2 bases at V and 10 bases at J, with 18 bases between. The length of the CDR3 is 15 residues. The CDR3 region has the DNA TGTGCCAGCAGCTTATTTACTAGAGAAGAAGGCGAGCAGTTCTTC. Its protein is CASSLFTREEGEQFF.

The chain has TRBV19 and TRBJ1-2; TRBD1 matches at 12 bases. Germline CDR1 reads LNHDA; CDR2 reads SQIVND (reference sequence). The J segment lost 4 bases and the V segment lost 5 bases, leaving 5 bases of the junction unmatched. This CDR3 spans 15 amino acids. The CDR3 spells CASSSGQGASYGYTF. For the CDR3, the DNA is TGTGCCAGTAGTTCGGGACAGGGGGCCAGCTATGGCTACACCTTC.

The chain uses TRBV19 and TRBJ2-3, with D possibly being TRBD1 or TRBD2 (6 bases each). The length of the CDR3 is 17 residues. Deletions cut 4 bases from V and 4 bases from J, with 21 bases between. CDR1 and CDR2 (germline): LNHDA, SQIVND (reference sequence). The DNA for the CDR3 is TGTGCCAGTAGTAGGTCCGGGGGCTATAGTGTAGCAGATACGCAGTATTTT. Residues: CASSRSGGYSVADTQYF.

Only one count was recorded for this clone. The rearrangement uses TRBV7-6 and TRBJ1-3; D gene unclear. From germline, CDR1 is SGHVS and CDR2 FNYEAQ. Trimming took off 5 bases at V and 0 bases at J, with 11 bases between the two ends. CDR3 length: 15 residues. The DNA for the CDR3 is TGTGCCAGCAGCGCTAGGTTGAGCTCTGGAAACACCATATATTTT. Translated, it gives CASSARLSSGNTIYF.

The table lists this clone with a few counts. This chain joins TRBV6-5 and TRBJ2-7, with D perhaps matching TRBD1 (5 bases). V dropped 0 bases and J dropped 5 bases, with 8 bases sitting between them. This CDR3 is built from 13 residues. Germline V gene lookup returns CDR1 MNHEY and CDR2 SVGAGI. CDR3 amino acids: CASSYSPRDEQYF. The CDR3 coding sequence is TGTGCCAGCAGTTACTCGCCCAGGGACGAGCAGTACTTC.

The chain combines TRBV19 with TRBJ1-1; D not certain. V was trimmed by 5 bases and J by 0 bases, leaving 10 bases between them. This CDR3 region has 14 residues. Germline CDR1 and CDR2: LNHDA and SQIVND (reference sequence). The CDR3 coding sequence is TGTGCCAGTAGTCGTCTTTACTTGAACACTGAAGCTTTCTTT. This codes for CASSRLYLNTEAFF.

J is TRBJ1-5 and V is TRBV7-8; a weak D match, TRBD1 (6 bases). The germline gives CDR1 SGHVS, CDR2 FQNEAQ. This CDR3 is 17 amino acids long. Trimming removed 0 bases from V and 2 bases from J, with 14 bases in between. CDR3 DNA: TGTGCCAGCAGCTTAGCGGAGGGGGGGCGAGGCAATCAGCCCCAGCATTTT. Translating gives CASSLAEGGRGNQPQHF.

CDR3 sequence (DNA): TGTGCCAGCATATTTGGGGACGGAAACACTGAAGCTTTCTTT. Its protein product is CASIFGDGNTEAFF. The rearrangement links TRBV2 to TRBJ1-1; D might be TRBD1 (5 bases). Germline V gene data show CDR1 as SNHLY and CDR2 as FYNNEI. Trimming cost V 7 bases and J 2 bases, with 14 bases left between them. This CDR3 has 14 amino acids. Full variable domain (remainder filled in from reference TRBV2 and TRBJ1-1): EPEVTQTPSHQVTQMGQEVILRCVPISNHLYFYWYRQILGQKVEFLVSFYNNEISEKSEIFDDQFSVERPDGSNFTLKIRSTKLEDSAMYFCASIFGDGNTEAFFGQGTRLTVV.

The chain is built from TRBV5-4 and TRBJ2-3; D remains unclear. Trimming removed 4 bases from V and 2 bases from J, with 5 bases in between. This CDR3 has 12 residues. Germline lookup yields CDR1 SGHNT and CDR2 YYREEE (reference sequence). The DNA of the CDR3 is TGTGCCAGCAGCGCCATCACAGATACGCAGTATTTT. Residues: CASSAITDTQYF.